Below, 23 T cell receptor beta chains from the same sample are listed, as sequenced in a study of blood T cell repertoires in COVID-19. The data were produced by immunoSEQ multiplex PCR, yet TCRdb's version contains in-frame clones alone and is incomplete. This sample has about 50,000 clones, with approximately 80% found just once. Sequencing was carried out using peripheral blood. These receptor sequences come from a man aged 55 to 70 with acute or convalescent COVID-19.

The rearrangement links TRBV19 to TRBJ1-1, with TRBD1 as a possible D gene (5 bases). CDR3 length: 12 residues. The V gene lost 5 bases and the J gene lost 7 bases, with 11 bases spanning the gap. The germline V gene has CDR1 LNHDA and CDR2 SQIVND (reference sequence). The DNA of the CDR3 is TGTGCCAGTAGTCTCTGGGGACTTGAAGCTTTCTTT. This codes for CASSLWGLEAFF.

V is TRBV7-2 and J is TRBJ1-5, with D uncertain. This CDR3 spans 15 amino acids. Trimming took off 4 bases at V and 6 bases at J, with 16 bases between the two ends. Germline CDR1 SGHTA, CDR2 FQGNSA. In DNA, the CDR3 is TGTGCCAGCAGCTCTCCGGCCGGGGTCGGTCAGCCCCAGCATTTT. Its translation is CASSSPAGVGQPQHF.

This clone was seen a single time. The sample contains more than one DNA sequence encoding this CDR3. The gene calls are TRBV6-5 and TRBJ1-5, with TRBD1 identical over 7 bases. CDR3 length: 15 residues. The junction had 7 bases not matched to a gene; V was cut back by 8 bases and J by 0 bases. Per the germline V gene, CDR1 is MNHEY and CDR2 is SVGAGI. The CDR3 loop reads CASRPGQYSNQPQHF. DNA of the CDR3: TGTGCCAGCCGCCCGGGACAGTATAGCAATCAGCCCCAGCATTTT.

The gene calls are TRBV25-1 and TRBJ2-2; 7 bases align to TRBD1. The germline V gene has CDR1 MGHDK and CDR2 SYGVNS. The CDR3 length is 14 residues. Trimming at V came to 3 bases and at J to 7 bases, leaving 5 bases not matched to a gene. CDR3 residues: CASSEQGVDGELFF. In nucleotides, the CDR3 is TGTGCCAGCAGTGAGCAGGGGGTGGACGGGGAGCTGTTTTTT.

This chain connects TRBV3-1 (or the pseudogene TRBV3-2) to TRBJ2-7; D not certain. Trimming took off 0 bases at V and 6 bases at J, with 12 bases between the two ends. The germline V gene encodes CDR1 LGHDT and CDR2 YNNKEL (reference sequence). This CDR3 has 14 amino acids. The CDR3 coding sequence is TGTGCCAGCAGCCAAGACCCTAGGTTGGGCGAGCAGTACTTC. Its protein product is CASSQDPRLGEQYF.

The chain joins TRBV7-3 to TRBJ2-1; 11 bases line up with TRBD1. Germline CDR1 reads SGHTA; CDR2 reads FQGTGA. Germline trimming cut 3 bases from V and 10 bases from J; bases unmatched to any gene: 8. This CDR3 has 15 residues. The CDR3 protein is CASSFGGQGAREQFF. The DNA for the CDR3 is TGTGCCAGCAGCTTTGGCGGACAGGGGGCAAGGGAGCAGTTCTTC. Drawing the rest from reference TRBV7-3 and TRBJ2-1, the complete variable domain is GAGVSQTPSNKVTEKGKYVELRCDPISGHTALYWYRQSLGQGPEFLIYFQGTGAADDSGLPNDRFFAVRPEGSVSTLKIQRTERGDSAVYLCASSFGGQGAREQFFGPGTRLTVL.

The V and J genes are TRBV11-2 and TRBJ2-5; TRBD2 aligns across 14 bases. Germline values: CDR1 SGHAT, CDR2 FQNNGV. The CDR3 is 16 amino acids. The V segment lost 0 bases and the J segment 7 bases; nucleotides outside the gene matches: 4. CDR3 coding DNA: TGTGCCAGCAGCTTAGAGACTAGCGGGGGGGCCGGGACCCAGTACTTC. The encoded protein is CASSLETSGGAGTQYF. The entire variable domain, with the rest obtained from reference TRBV11-2 and TRBJ2-5, is as follows: EAGVAQSPRYKIIEKRQSVAFWCNPISGHATLYWYQQILGQGPKLLIQFQNNGVVDDSQLPKDRFSAERLKGVDSTLKIQPAKLEDSAVYLCASSLETSGGAGTQYFGPGTRLLVL.

This chain uses TRBV11-2 with TRBJ2-7, with 7 bases that match TRBD1. There are 15 residues in the CDR3. Trimming removed 4 bases from V and 3 bases from J; junction bases left unmatched: 9. CDR1 is SGHAT and CDR2 is FQNNGV in the germline V gene. CDR3 nucleotide sequence: TGTGCCAGCAGCTCGATTCGGACAGGCGTCTACGAGCAGTACTTC. It specifies CASSSIRTGVYEQYF. The full variable domain, in which reference TRBV11-2 and TRBJ2-7 provide the parts outside the CDR3, is EAGVAQSPRYKIIEKRQSVAFWCNPISGHATLYWYQQILGQGPKLLIQFQNNGVVDDSQLPKDRFSAERLKGVDSTLKIQPAKLEDSAVYLCASSSIRTGVYEQYFGPGTRLTVT.

The chain is built from TRBV5-1 and TRBJ2-7; 11 bases map to TRBD2. There are 15 residues in the CDR3. The trim removed 2 bases at V and 4 bases at J, leaving 5 bases unmatched. Germline lookup yields CDR1 SGHRS and CDR2 YFSETQ. CDR3 amino acids: CASSFDSGGAYEQYF. The CDR3 bases are TGCGCCAGCAGCTTTGATAGCGGGGGGGCTTACGAGCAGTACTTC.

This chain links TRBV7-9 with TRBJ1-1, with D unclear. V gave up 2 bases and J gave up 1 base, with 5 bases separating them. Per germline, CDR1 SEHNR and CDR2 FQNEAQ (reference sequence). The CDR3 is 13 amino acids. CDR3 amino acids: CASSLRQNTEAFF. In DNA form, the CDR3 reads TGTGCCAGCAGCTTAAGACAGAACACTGAAGCTTTCTTT.

The chain has TRBV15 and TRBJ1-5, with D possibly matching TRBD1 (6 bases). V shed 0 bases and J shed 6 bases, with 9 bases lying between them. From germline, CDR1 is LNHNV and CDR2 YYDKDF (reference sequence). This CDR3 spans 14 amino acids. CDR3 region: CATSRDRGAQPQHF. CDR3 nucleotides: TGTGCCACCAGCAGAGATCGGGGGGCTCAGCCCCAGCATTTT.

V and J are TRBV29-1 and TRBJ1-5; TRBD1 aligns across 8 bases. CDR3 length: 13 residues. V shed 6 bases and J 7 bases; nucleotides not matched to a gene: 8. Looked up from germline, CDR1 is SQVTM and CDR2 is ANQGSEA. Written as DNA, the CDR3 is TGCAGCGTAGCTCAGGGGGCAGAACAGCCCCAGCATTTT. Translated: CSVAQGAEQPQHF.

CDR3 in amino acids: CSASPRNNEQFF. CDR3 in DNA: TGCAGTGCTAGTCCCAGGAACAATGAGCAGTTCTTC. The gene calls are TRBV20-1 and TRBJ2-1; D uncertain. The V and J ends lost 3 bases and 5 bases respectively, with 8 bases between them. This CDR3 region has 12 residues. CDR1 and CDR2 (germline): DFQATT, SNEGSKA (reference sequence).

This chain joins TRBV30 and TRBJ1-1, with D possibly matching TRBD1 (6 bases). The CDR3 is 13 residues long. The V end lost 2 bases, the J end lost 4 bases, and 11 bases lay between the germline ends. Per germline, CDR1 GTSNPN and CDR2 SVGIG (reference sequence). CDR3 sequence reads: CAWSSGGGTEAFF. Written as DNA, the CDR3 is TGTGCCTGGAGTAGCGGGGGCGGCACTGAAGCTTTCTTT.

This chain joins TRBV12-3 or TRBV12-4 and TRBJ1-2, with D hard to call. This CDR3 has 11 residues. V gave up 6 bases and J gave up 8 bases, with 10 bases separating them. The CDR3 nucleotides read TGTGCCAGCAGCCAGGCCGGAGGCTACACCTTC. Its protein is CASSQAGGYTF.

The gene calls are TRBV27 and TRBJ2-2; 7 bases fit TRBD1. The CDR3 covers 16 residues. V shed 4 bases and J 2 bases; nucleotides not matched to a gene: 7. CDR1 and CDR2 (germline): MNHEY, SMNVEV (reference sequence). The CDR3 loop reads CASSSTTGSNTGELFF. The DNA of the CDR3 is TGTGCCAGCAGTTCGACGACAGGGTCCAACACCGGGGAGCTGTTTTTT.

This clone has only one observation. The CDR3 protein is CASRGQSLAKNIQYF. As DNA, the CDR3 is TGTGCCAGTAGGGGACAGTCTCTAGCCAAAAACATTCAGTACTTC. This chain uses TRBV19 with TRBJ2-4; 7 nucleotides match TRBD1. The CDR3 has 15 residues. V lost 6 bases, J lost 0 bases, and 5 bases stayed unmatched. CDR1 and CDR2 (germline): LNHDA, SQIVND (reference sequence).

The chain employs TRBV12-3 or TRBV12-4 and TRBJ1-6, with D tentatively TRBD1 (5 bases). Trimming pared 3 bases from V and 9 bases from J, leaving 6 bases between. This CDR3 spans 12 amino acids. CDR3 sequence (DNA): TGTGCCAGCAGTTTTCAGGGTTCACCCCTCCACTTT. Translation gives CASSFQGSPLHF.

This clone came up once. V gene TRBV18 combines with J gene TRBJ1-1; 9 bases agree with TRBD1. V trimming: 3 bases; J trimming: 4 bases; junction bases outside the gene matches: 3. The germline V gene has CDR1 KGHSH and CDR2 LQKENI. This CDR3 comprises 14 residues. CDR3 sequence reads: CASSPGQGSTEAFF. CDR3 sequence (DNA): TGTGCCAGCTCACCCGGACAGGGGAGCACTGAAGCTTTCTTT.

The chain has TRBV5-1 and TRBJ1-1, with D perhaps matching TRBD1 (5 bases). Germline CDR1 reads SGHRS; CDR2 reads YFSETQ. V was trimmed by 0 bases and J by 8 bases, leaving 11 bases between them. The CDR3 loop spans 13 amino acids. This CDR3 reads CASSLEVREEAFF. The CDR3 nucleotides are TGCGCCAGCAGCTTGGAAGTCAGGGAAGAAGCTTTCTTT.

The chain couples TRBV19 to TRBJ1-1; no definite D call. Germline V CDR1 and CDR2: LNHDA, SQIVND (reference sequence). V lost 10 bases and J lost 4, with 13 bases in between. This CDR3 is built from 12 residues. The CDR3 coding sequence is TGTGCCACCAAACAGCGGGGCACTGAAGCTTTCTTT. Its translation: CATKQRGTEAFF.

The genes are TRBV6-5 and TRBJ2-2, with D possibly TRBD1 on 7 matching bases. This CDR3 region has 13 residues. The germline gives CDR1 MNHEY, CDR2 SVGAGI. Deletions cut 6 bases from V and 5 bases from J, with 10 bases between. The CDR3 sequence: CASSRGRTGELFF. In nucleotides, the CDR3 is TGTGCCAGCAGCAGGGGGAGGACCGGGGAGCTGTTTTTT.

The chain couples TRBV5-4 to TRBJ1-2, with 8 bases lining up with TRBD1. Germline V gene data show CDR1 as SGHNT and CDR2 as YYREEE (reference sequence). CDR3 length: 15 amino acids. Trimming cost V 0 bases and J 2 bases; bases outside gene matches: 3. In DNA form, the CDR3 reads TGTGCCAGCAGCTTGGACAGGGGGAAGAACTATGGCTACACCTTC. Amino acids: CASSLDRGKNYGYTF.